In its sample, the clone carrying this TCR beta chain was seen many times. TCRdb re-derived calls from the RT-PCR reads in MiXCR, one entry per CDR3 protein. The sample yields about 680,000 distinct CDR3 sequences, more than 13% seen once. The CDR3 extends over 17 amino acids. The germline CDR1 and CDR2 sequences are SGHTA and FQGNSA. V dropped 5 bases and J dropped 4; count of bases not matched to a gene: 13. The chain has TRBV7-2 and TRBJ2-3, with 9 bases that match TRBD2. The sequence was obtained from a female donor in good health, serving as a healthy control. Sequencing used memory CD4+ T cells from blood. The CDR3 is CASSAQLAGRGPDTQYF. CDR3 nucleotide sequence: TGTGCCAGCAGCGCTCAACTAGCGGGCCGCGGCCCAGATACGCAGTATTTT.